What follows describes a single T cell receptor (beta chain). Its target is not known. Amplification used 60 Vbeta primers and 13 Jbeta primers. Assay: immunoSEQ multiplex PCR; the TCRdb copy retains only in-frame clones and omits some. This table holds 60,000 to 70,000 clones. J gave up 6 bases and V 0 bases, and 11 bases lay outside the gene matches. The germline CDR1 and CDR2 sequences are SGHVS and FNYEAQ. CDR3 length: 16 amino acids. This record belongs to a study of cytomegalovirus exposure and HLA in healthy donors. Study-wide points: Later analysis identified several of the most significant clusters that appeared linked to common viral pathogens.

The donors gave bone marrow, and they were healthy. The clonotype originates from a man in his thirties or forties in good health and CMV-seropositive. The sequencing input was PBMCs. V is TRBV7-6 and J is TRBJ2-7, with 7 bases aligning to TRBD2. CDR3 sequence: CASSLAWAGEGIEQYF. CDR3 bases: TGTGCCAGCAGCTTAGCGTGGGCGGGAGAGGGGATCGAGCAGTACTTC.